This is a list of T cell receptor beta chains from one sample in a study of immune cell composition in non-small cell lung cancer. Sequencing used immunoSEQ multiplex PCR; TCRdb keeps in-frame clones, though not all of them. The data show about 2,100 clones, with roughly four fifths seen just once and 20% to 30% held by the top ten. Sequenced input: lung tumor tissue. The receptors were sampled from a human donor with non-small cell lung cancer. CDR3s include the opening cysteine and the closing phenylalanine or tryptophan. D genes are given only for firm matches. Part of the rows lack a size; the others show once, few, many or a class for expanded clones.

>TRBJ2-3|-|TRBD2|TRBV4-1
CASGLAGGKSTDTQYF
TGCGCCAGCGGACTAGCGGGGGGGAAATCCACAGATACGCAGTATTTT
>TRBJ2-3|few|TRBD1|TRBV2
CASSARTGDTSTDTQYF
TGTGCCAGCAGTGCACGGACAGGAGATACTAGCACAGATACGCAGTATTTT
>TRBJ2-7|large|-|TRBV19
CASSPDSRAQYF
TGTGCCAGTAGCCCAGACAGCAGGGCGCAGTACTTC
>TRBJ1-2|-|TRBD1|TRBV4-1
CASSHDRGPLYGYTF
TGCGCCAGCAGCCACGACAGGGGGCCCCTATATGGCTACACCTTC
>TRBJ1-1|-|-|TRBV30
CAWSGQGEAFF
TGTGCCTGGAGCGGGCAGGGTGAAGCTTTCTTT
>TRBJ2-2|-|-|TRBV5-1
CASSTTNTGELFF
TGCGCCAGCAGCACAACGAACACCGGGGAGCTGTTTTTT
>TRBJ1-2|few|-|TRBV5-6
CASSLGGLHYGYTF
TGTGCCAGCAGTCTGGGGGGGCTGCACTATGGCTACACCTTC
>TRBJ2-5|-|TRBD1|TRBV11-1
CASSRDRGETQYF
TGTGCCAGCAGCCGAGACAGGGGTGAGACCCAGTACTTC
>TRBJ2-3|-|TRBD2|TRBV7-3
CASSPGRAVDTQYF
TGTGCCAGCAGCCCCGGGAGGGCCGTAGATACGCAGTATTTT
>TRBJ2-1|once|TRBD2|TRBV7-9
CASILKGTSGRFGYNEQFF
TGTGCCAGCATCCTTAAGGGGACTAGCGGGAGATTTGGGTACAATGAGCAGTTCTTC
>TRBJ1-2|-|TRBD1|TRBV9
CASSDLTGNYGYTF
TGTGCCAGCAGCGACCTGACAGGGAACTATGGCTACACCTTC
>TRBJ2-3|-|TRBD2|TRBV7-9
CASSLRNAGGLGTDTQYF
TGTGCCAGCAGCTTAAGAAATGCGGGAGGGCTCGGCACAGATACGCAGTATTTT
>TRBJ1-6|-|TRBD1|TRBV2
CASSERDRLSPLHF
TGTGCCAGCAGTGAAAGGGACAGACTATCACCCCTCCACTTT
>TRBJ2-3|-|TRBD2|TRBV9
CASSVATRAGGPTSTDTQYF
TGTGCCAGCAGCGTAGCGACTAGAGCGGGAGGACCTACAAGCACAGATACGCAGTATTTT
>TRBJ1-1|-|-|TRBV7-2
CASSLVQGGTEAFF
TGTGCCAGCAGCTTAGTCCAGGGTGGGACTGAAGCTTTCTTT
>TRBJ2-3|-|-|TRBV13
CASRTGADTQYF
TGTGCCAGCAGAACCGGGGCAGATACGCAGTATTTT
>TRBJ2-1|once|TRBD1|TRBV19
CASSIDRGSSYNEQFF
TGTGCCAGTAGTATTGACAGGGGGAGCTCCTACAATGAGCAGTTCTTC
>TRBJ2-5|-|-|TRBV4-3
CASSQGAYGETQYF
TGCGCCAGCAGCCAGGGGGCGTACGGTGAGACCCAGTACTTC
>TRBJ2-2|-|-|TRBV7-9
CASSPREAGELFF
TGTGCCAGCAGCCCCCGGGAAGCCGGGGAGCTGTTTTTT
>TRBJ1-3|-|-|TRBV18
CASSPNDGGSGNTIYF
TGTGCCAGCTCACCAAACGACGGGGGATCTGGAAACACCATATATTTT
>TRBJ2-2|-|TRBD2|TRBV10-3
CAISERTSGGGTGELFF
TGTGCCATCAGTGAGCGGACTAGCGGGGGGGGCACCGGGGAGCTGTTTTTT
>TRBJ2-2|-|TRBD1|TRBV4-1
CASSQVADRVGLSGELFF
TGCGCCAGCAGCCAAGTCGCGGACAGGGTAGGATTGTCCGGGGAGCTGTTTTTT
>TRBJ1-4|-|TRBD1|TRBV19
CASRRGQAKNEKLFF
TGTGCCAGCAGACGAGGACAGGCTAAAAATGAAAAACTGTTTTTT
>TRBJ2-2|-|TRBD2|TRBV5-4
CASSPGTSGSGSTGELFF
TGTGCCAGCAGCCCTGGGACTAGCGGGAGTGGAAGTACCGGGGAGCTGTTTTTT
>TRBJ2-2|few|TRBD2|TRBV5-1
CASSSRTSVVGELFF
TGCGCCAGCAGCTCAAGGACTAGTGTAGTAGGGGAGCTGTTTTTT
>TRBJ2-1|-|TRBD1|TRBV4-3
CASQGDVNNEQFF
TGCGCCTCCCAGGGGGACGTTAACAATGAGCAGTTCTTC
>TRBJ2-7|-|TRBD1|TRBV6-1
CASRGTGGSYEQYF
TGTGCCAGCAGGGGGACAGGGGGGTCCTACGAGCAGTACTTC
>TRBJ1-6|-|-|TRBV19
CASSISVRQGMDSPLHF
TGTGCCAGTAGTATATCGGTGCGGCAGGGGATGGATTCACCCCTCCACTTT
>TRBJ2-1|-|TRBD2|TRBV5-1
CASSLRLAGGSYNEQFF
TGCGCCAGCAGCTTGAGACTAGCGGGGGGGTCCTACAATGAGCAGTTCTTC
>TRBJ1-6|-|-|TRBV11-3
CASSLDSLSSYNSPLHF
TGTGCCAGCAGTCTGGACAGCCTCAGCTCCTATAATTCACCCCTCCACTTT
>TRBJ1-1|-|-|TRBV9
CASSVGAGTEAFF
TGTGCCAGCAGCGTGGGGGCCGGCACTGAAGCTTTCTTT
>TRBJ2-3|-|TRBD2|TRBV27
CASSLSRTSGRDNTQYF
TGTGCCAGCAGTTTATCCAGGACTAGCGGGAGGGATAATACGCAGTATTTT
>TRBJ1-1|-|-|TRBV19
CASGSNTEAFF
TGTGCCAGTGGCTCGAACACTGAAGCTTTCTTT
>TRBJ2-4|-|TRBD2|TRBV7-3
CASSPGLSGGGLNIQYF
TGTGCCAGCAGCCCCGGGCTTAGCGGGGGTGGGTTAAACATTCAGTACTTC
>TRBJ2-1|-|-|TRBV7-3
CASSPGTYNEQFF
TGTGCCAGCAGCCCCGGGACCTACAATGAGCAGTTCTTC
>TRBJ2-2|once|-|TRBV7-8
CASSLELPNTGELFF
TGTGCCAGCAGCTTAGAACTACCGAACACCGGGGAGCTGTTTTTT
>TRBJ2-1|once|TRBD2|TRBV11-2
CASSRRLAGGPNAYNEQFF
TGTGCCAGCAGCCGACGACTAGCGGGAGGGCCTAACGCCTACAATGAGCAGTTCTTC
>TRBJ1-4|few|TRBD1|TRBV19
CASNIGTALNEKLFF
TGTGCCAGTAACATAGGGACAGCCTTAAATGAAAAACTGTTTTTT
>TRBJ2-1|-|TRBD1|TRBV6-5
CASSPRQGLANEQFF
TGTGCCAGCAGCCCACGACAGGGTCTAGCCAATGAGCAGTTCTTC
>TRBJ2-3|-|-|TRBV6-6
CASSPEGDTQYF
TGTGCCAGCAGTCCGGAGGGAGATACGCAGTATTTT
>TRBJ2-3|-|-|TRBV14
CASSQDLGALGDTQYF
TGTGCCAGCAGCCAAGATTTAGGGGCTCTGGGAGATACGCAGTATTTT
>TRBJ1-1|few|-|TRBV7-2
CASSLGRGGTEAFF
TGTGCCAGCAGCCTCGGAAGGGGTGGTACTGAAGCTTTCTTT
>TRBJ2-3|-|TRBD2|TRBV25-1
CASSDWGLAGNTDTQYF
TGTGCCAGCAGTGATTGGGGATTAGCGGGAAACACAGATACGCAGTATTTT
>TRBJ2-1|-|TRBD1|TRBV6-6
CASSSTSTGGTNEQFF
TGTGCCAGCAGTTCCACCTCGACAGGGGGCACGAATGAGCAGTTCTTC
>TRBJ1-1|-|-|TRBV4-1
CASSLVGGRGTEAFF
TGCGCCAGCAGCCTTGTGGGGGGAAGAGGCACTGAAGCTTTCTTT
>TRBJ1-2|-|TRBD1|TRBV18
CASSPPEGAHGGYTF
TGTGCCAGCTCACCACCGGAGGGGGCTCATGGAGGCTACACCTTC
>TRBJ1-2|-|-|TRBV7-9
CASSLESGGYGYTF
TGTGCCAGCAGCTTAGAGTCGGGGGGCTATGGCTACACCTTC
>TRBJ2-1|-|-|TRBV20-1
CSARKMREQFF
TGCAGTGCTAGAAAAATGAGAGAGCAGTTCTTC
>TRBJ1-4|once|TRBD1|TRBV5-8
CASSSDRGGTNEKLFF
TGTGCCAGCAGTTCGGACAGGGGTGGAACTAATGAAAAACTGTTTTTT
>TRBJ2-7|few|TRBD1|TRBV7-2
CASSSGTATYEQYF
TGTGCCAGCAGCTCGGGGACAGCAACCTACGAGCAGTACTTC